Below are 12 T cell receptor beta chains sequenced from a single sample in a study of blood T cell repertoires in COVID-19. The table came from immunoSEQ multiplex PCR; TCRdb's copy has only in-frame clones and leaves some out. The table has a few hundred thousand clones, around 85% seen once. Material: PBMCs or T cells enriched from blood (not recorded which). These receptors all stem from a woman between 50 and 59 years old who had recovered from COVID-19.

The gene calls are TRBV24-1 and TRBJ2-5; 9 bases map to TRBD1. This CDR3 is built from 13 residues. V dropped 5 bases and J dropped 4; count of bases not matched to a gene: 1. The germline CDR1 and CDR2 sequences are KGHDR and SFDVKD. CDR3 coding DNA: TGTGCCACCAGTGCGGACAGGGGAGAGACCCAGTACTTC. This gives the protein CATSADRGETQYF.

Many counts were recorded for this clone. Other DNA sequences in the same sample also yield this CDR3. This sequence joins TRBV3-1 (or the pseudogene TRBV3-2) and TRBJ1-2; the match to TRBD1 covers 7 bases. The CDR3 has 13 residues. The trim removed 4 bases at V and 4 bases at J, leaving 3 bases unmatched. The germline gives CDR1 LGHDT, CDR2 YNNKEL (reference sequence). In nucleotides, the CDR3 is TGTGCCAGCAGCCCCGGGACAGCCTATGGCTACACCTTC. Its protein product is CASSPGTAYGYTF.

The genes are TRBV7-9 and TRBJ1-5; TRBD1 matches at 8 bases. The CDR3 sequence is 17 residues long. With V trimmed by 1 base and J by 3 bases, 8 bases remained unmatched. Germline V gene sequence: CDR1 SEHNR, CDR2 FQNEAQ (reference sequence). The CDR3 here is CASSLGGQGGYNQPQHF. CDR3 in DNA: TGTGCCAGCAGCTTAGGCGGACAGGGAGGGTACAATCAGCCCCAGCATTTT.

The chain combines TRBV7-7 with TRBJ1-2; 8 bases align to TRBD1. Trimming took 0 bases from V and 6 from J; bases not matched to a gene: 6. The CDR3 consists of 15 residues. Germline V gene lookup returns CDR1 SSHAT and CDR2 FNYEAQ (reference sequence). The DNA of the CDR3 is TGTGCCAGCAGCTTAGCACCGGGACAGGACCATGGCTACACCTTC. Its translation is CASSLAPGQDHGYTF. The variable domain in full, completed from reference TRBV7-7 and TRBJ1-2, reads GAGVSQSPRYKVTKRGQDVTLRCDPISSHATLYWYQQALGQGPEFLTYFNYEAQPDKSGLPSDRFSAERPEGSISTLTIQRTEQRDSAMYRCASSLAPGQDHGYTFGSGTRLTVV.

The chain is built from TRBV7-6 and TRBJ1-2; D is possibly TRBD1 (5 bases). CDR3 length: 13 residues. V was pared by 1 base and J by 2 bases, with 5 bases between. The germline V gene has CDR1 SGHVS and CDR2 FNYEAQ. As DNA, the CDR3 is TGTGCCAGCAGCTTAGGACAGAACTATGGCTACACCTTC. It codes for CASSLGQNYGYTF.

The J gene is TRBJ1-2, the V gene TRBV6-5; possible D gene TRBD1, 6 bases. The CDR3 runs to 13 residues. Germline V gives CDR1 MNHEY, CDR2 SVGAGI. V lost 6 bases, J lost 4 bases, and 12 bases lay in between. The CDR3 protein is CASRPDRPYGYTF. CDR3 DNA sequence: TGTGCCAGCAGGCCCGACAGGCCCTATGGCTACACCTTC.

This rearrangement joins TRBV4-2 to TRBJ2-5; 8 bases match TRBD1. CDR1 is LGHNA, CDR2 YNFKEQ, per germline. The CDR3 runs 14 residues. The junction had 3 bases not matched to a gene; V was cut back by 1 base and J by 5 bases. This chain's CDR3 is CASSQGGQVETQYF. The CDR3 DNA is TGTGCCAGCAGCCAAGGGGGACAGGTGGAGACCCAGTACTTC.

CDR3 DNA sequence: TGCGCCAGCAGCCAAATACAGGGTCAGGATCGGCCCCAGCATTTT. It translates to CASSQIQGQDRPQHF. The J gene is TRBJ1-5, the V gene TRBV4-1; TRBD1 might be the D (6 bases). Per germline, CDR1 MGHRA and CDR2 YSYEKL. V was pared by 2 bases and J by 9 bases, with 17 bases between. The length of the CDR3 is 15 residues.

The CDR3: CASSYNRDRVMNTEAFF. CDR3 DNA: TGTGCCAGCAGCTACAACCGGGACAGGGTCATGAACACTGAAGCTTTCTTT. The V call is TRBV7-9, the J call TRBJ1-1; TRBD1 agrees at 9 bases. Germline-derived CDR1 and CDR2 are SEHNR and FQNEAQ (reference sequence). The CDR3 has 17 amino acids. With V trimmed by 4 bases and J by 0 bases, 9 bases remained unmatched.

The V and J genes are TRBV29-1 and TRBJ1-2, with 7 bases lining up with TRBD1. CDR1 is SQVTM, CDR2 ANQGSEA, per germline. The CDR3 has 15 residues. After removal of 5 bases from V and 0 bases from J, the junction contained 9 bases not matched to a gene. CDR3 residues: CSVSGGSLANYGYTF. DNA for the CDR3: TGCAGCGTTTCAGGGGGTTCACTAGCTAACTATGGCTACACCTTC. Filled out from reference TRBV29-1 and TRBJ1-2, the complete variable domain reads SAVISQKPSRDICQRGTSLTIQCQVDSQVTMMFWYRQQPGQSLTLIATANQGSEATYESGFVIDKFPISRPNLTFSTLTVSNMSPEDSSIYLCSVSGGSLANYGYTFGSGTRLTVV.

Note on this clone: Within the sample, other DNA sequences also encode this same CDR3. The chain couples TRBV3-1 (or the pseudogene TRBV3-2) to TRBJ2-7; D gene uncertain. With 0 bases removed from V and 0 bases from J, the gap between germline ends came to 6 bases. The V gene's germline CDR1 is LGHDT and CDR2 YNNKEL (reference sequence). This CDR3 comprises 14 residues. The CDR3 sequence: CASSQDRYSYEQYF. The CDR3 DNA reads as TGTGCCAGCAGCCAAGACAGGTACTCCTACGAGCAGTACTTC.

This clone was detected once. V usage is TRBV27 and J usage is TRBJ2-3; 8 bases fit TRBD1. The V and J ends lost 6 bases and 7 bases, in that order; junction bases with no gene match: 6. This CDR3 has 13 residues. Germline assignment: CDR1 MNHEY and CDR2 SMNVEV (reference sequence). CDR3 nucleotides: TGTGCCAGCAGCTTAACAGGGGGACATACGCAGTATTTT. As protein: CASSLTGGHTQYF.